This note documents a single TCR beta chain sequence. This clone's antigen is unknown. Base-call qualities are not available, and no considerably larger clone is one nucleotide away. The CDR3 goes from the cysteine to the phenylalanine over 17 residues. Only the CDR3 DNA stays, 51 bases, in frame from base 1. CDR1 DFQATT and CDR2 SNEGSKA were looked up in the germline V gene (reference sequence). Clipping removes 3 bases from V and 0 bases from J, with 13 as the unmatched junction base count. Taken with the paper, the label for treatment or condition translates to: in vitro stimulation with specific CMV peptide epitopes to enrich CMV-specific T cells. The data were taken from a study of T cell repertoires in cytomegalovirus infection (dated by TCRdb to 2018 to 2020). The study in broad terms: Recently identified HLA-C-restricted CMV epitopes, whose presentation resists viral immunomodulation, were targeted by peptide stimulations together with well-studied HLA-B-restricted epitopes. Donor HLA type was relevant to the analysis, because carriage of CMV infection together with the matching HLA type was indicated by public TCR beta signatures.

What the authors observed across the whole study: The ex vivo response was dominated by HLA-C-restricted CMV-specific TCR beta clonotypes, which also provided the single most frequent clonotype in two of eight donors. Cumulative frequency of public TCR beta family members discriminated carriers of CMV infection plus the relevant HLA type in this cohort and an independent 352-donor cohort.

Sequencing used an Illumina HiSeq 1500. Using fastp trimming at Q25 and MiXCR clonotype assembly, TCRdb reanalyzed the public sequencing data and kept in-frame beta chains. Rows are combined by CDR3 protein, so each entry shows the most common genes and DNA. The sample contains about a million distinct CDR3 sequences, about a third of them found a single time. The top ten clones comprise roughly 13% of the sample. The specimen comprised cultured CD8+ T cells from PBMCs, sampled from culture after CMV antigen stimulation. The V and J genes are TRBV20-1 and TRBJ2-7; TRBD2 fits 8 bases in the junction. The clonotype comes from a human donor in good health (CMV status not recorded). Some clones in this sample may be carry-over from other donors' samples. The DNA sequence is TGCAGTGCTAGCGGGGGGGCGCCCCCAAGTTTCTCCTACGAGCAGTACTTC. Its protein product is CSASGGAPPSFSYEQYF.